The 22 T cell receptor beta chains given below trace back to one sample, sequenced in a study of blood T cells in healthy people across ages. Primed by a sample-barcoded 5' primer and a J-beta primer mix, a second PCR proceeded for about 7 to 11 cycles. TCRdb called the 5' RACE reads again in MiXCR, with one record for every CDR3 protein. Seen here are 850,000 to 1,300,000 distinct CDR3 sequences, around 45% observed once, and the top ten hold approximately 20%. The sample consisted of blood. The receptors come from a woman aged 60-75 years in good health.

The rearrangement uses TRBV14 and TRBJ2-1; 9 nucleotides match TRBD2. The last part of the DNA fits TRBJ2-7 better; the J call may be wrong. This CDR3 region has 18 residues. Germline loops: CDR1 SGHDN, CDR2 FVKESK. The CDR3 is CASSQSWKPGLAYNEQYF. As DNA, the CDR3 is TGTGCCAGCAGCCAGTCCTGGAAACCGGGACTAGCCTACAATGAGCAGTACTTC.

The DNA for the CDR3 is TGTGCCAGCAGTTACGGGGGGCAGGGGACCCAGTACTTC. Its protein is CASSYGGQGTQYF. V and J are TRBV6-6 and TRBJ2-5, with D perhaps being TRBD1 or TRBD2 (6 bases each). CDR1 and CDR2 from the germline V gene are MNHNY and SVGAGI (reference sequence). This CDR3 comprises 13 residues. Deletions cut 2 bases from V and 7 bases from J, with 11 bases between.

DNA for the CDR3: TGTGCCAGCAGTTCGACAGGGTACCACAATGAGCAGTTCTTC. It yields the protein CASSSTGYHNEQFF. The chain links TRBV27 to TRBJ2-1; 7 nucleotides agree with TRBD1. Germline trimming cut 4 bases from V and 5 bases from J; bases unmatched to any gene: 5. The CDR3 extends over 14 amino acids. Germline V CDR1 and CDR2: MNHEY, SMNVEV (reference sequence).

The rearrangement links TRBV7-3 to TRBJ2-1, with 13 bases fitting TRBD2. V lost 5 bases and J lost 1; bases outside the gene matches: 17. Germline V gives CDR1 SGHTA, CDR2 FQGTGA. CDR3 length equals 21 residues. The CDR3 reads CASSPNPVGLAGARSYNEQFF. The CDR3 DNA is TGTGCCAGCAGCCCTAACCCGGTCGGACTAGCGGGGGCCCGGTCCTACAATGAGCAGTTCTTC.

Only a few counts were recorded for this clonotype. The J gene is TRBJ1-2, the V gene TRBV20-1, with TRBD1 as a possible D gene (6 bases). The CDR3 has 12 residues. The germline V gene encodes CDR1 DFQATT and CDR2 SNEGSKA (reference sequence). Trimming left V 3 bases short and J 4 bases short, with 9 bases between. CDR3 nucleotide sequence: TGCAGTGCTAGTAACAGGGTCTATGGCTACACCTTC. Amino acids: CSASNRVYGYTF.

There are a few counts of this clonotype. The rearrangement links TRBV12-3 or TRBV12-4 to TRBJ2-7; 11 nucleotides match TRBD2. The CDR3 spans 15 residues. V dropped 6 bases and J dropped 7; count of bases not matched to a gene: 11. The DNA for the CDR3 is TGTGCCAGCAGACCTCATAGCGGGAGGGCCGATGAGCAGTACTTC. Translating it yields CASRPHSGRADEQYF.

The genes are TRBV7-2 and TRBJ1-2, with D tentatively TRBD1 (5 bases). Per the germline V gene, CDR1 is SGHTA and CDR2 is FQGNSA. This CDR3 is 13 amino acids long. The germline V and J ends were trimmed by 5 bases and 6 bases, with 13 bases remaining between them. Written as DNA, the CDR3 is TGTGCCAGCAGCCCCCGACTGGGGGATGGCTACACCTTC. Translating gives CASSPRLGDGYTF.

This clonotype was picked up one time. This chain links TRBV29-1 with TRBJ2-7; TRBD1 matches 12 bases. Germline loops: CDR1 SQVTM, CDR2 ANQGSEA. The CDR3 length is 16 residues. The ends lost 8 bases at V and 7 bases at J; junction bases unmatched: 18. In DNA form, the CDR3 reads TGCAGCTTTTCAACCCCAGGGACAGGGGGCACTGGGGAGCAGTACTTC. This sequence encodes CSFSTPGTGGTGEQYF.

The genes are TRBV29-1 and TRBJ2-2; D unclear. The germline V gene has CDR1 SQVTM and CDR2 ANQGSEA. The CDR3 runs to 12 residues. With 7 bases removed from V and 6 bases from J, the gap between germline ends came to 12 bases. CDR3 loop: CSDLPSAGELFF. The CDR3 DNA reads as TGCAGCGACCTGCCGAGCGCCGGGGAGCTGTTTTTT.

V and J are TRBV20-1 and TRBJ2-7; 10 bases agree with TRBD2. The V gene end was trimmed by 6 bases and the J gene end by 3 bases; junction bases not matched to a gene: 11. The V gene's germline CDR1 is DFQATT and CDR2 SNEGSKA (reference sequence). There are 15 residues in the CDR3. CDR3: CSAYTGSGGGYEQYF. CDR3 in DNA: TGCAGTGCCTACACTGGAAGCGGGGGGGGCTACGAGCAGTACTTC.

The chain combines TRBV18 with TRBJ2-7; D remains ambiguous. Germline-derived CDR1 and CDR2 are KGHSH and LQKENI. V was clipped by 3 bases and J by 7 bases, with 22 bases between them. CDR3 size: 16 residues. The CDR3 here is CASSPKTGVVRQEQYF. The CDR3 nucleotides read TGTGCCAGCTCACCGAAGACTGGGGTAGTGCGGCAAGAGCAGTACTTC.

V is TRBV12-5 and J is TRBJ2-1; no clear D gene. Trimming left V 9 bases short and J 8 bases short, with 11 bases between. CDR3 length: 11 amino acids. The germline V gene encodes CDR1 LGHNT and CDR2 FRNRAP. Here the CDR3 reads CARGIGDEQFF. The CDR3 DNA follows: TGTGCTAGGGGTATCGGAGATGAGCAGTTCTTC. The entire variable domain, with the rest obtained from reference TRBV12-5 and TRBJ2-1, is as follows: DARVTQTPRHKVTEMGQEVTMRCQPILGHNTVFWYRQTMMQGLELLAYFRNRAPLDDSGMPKDRFSAEMPDATLATLKIQPSEPRDSAVYFCARGIGDEQFFGPGTRLTVL.

This clonotype appeared a few times. The CDR3 reads CASSQALQAQYNEQFF. The CDR3 region has the DNA TGTGCCAGCAGCCAAGCTTTGCAGGCCCAATACAATGAGCAGTTCTTC. The chain joins TRBV14 to TRBJ2-1; the D is unclear. Germline CDR1 is SGHDN and CDR2 is FVKESK. The length of the CDR3 is 16 residues. V lost 1 base to trimming and J lost 4 bases, with 14 bases between them.

The genes are TRBV27 and TRBJ1-1; 8 bases match TRBD1. The J segment lost 7 bases and the V segment lost 4 bases, leaving 5 bases of the junction unmatched. The CDR3 is 13 amino acids. Germline V gene data show CDR1 as MNHEY and CDR2 as SMNVEV (reference sequence). The CDR3: CASSYRGSREAFF. The CDR3 DNA is TGTGCCAGCAGTTACAGGGGGTCCCGTGAAGCTTTCTTT.

The chain combines TRBV7-3 with TRBJ2-5; D call uncertain. Per germline, CDR1 SGHTA and CDR2 FQGTGA. V lost 0 bases and J lost 8, with 10 bases in between. The CDR3 has 13 amino acids. As DNA, the CDR3 is TGTGCCAGCAGCTTAACGGACCGCGGCACCCAGTACTTC. Residues: CASSLTDRGTQYF.

This clonotype appeared a few times. This sequence joins TRBV7-9 and TRBJ1-1; maybe TRBD1 (5 bases). V lost 2 bases, J lost 2 bases, and 21 bases lay in between. From germline, CDR1 is SEHNR and CDR2 FQNEAQ (reference sequence). The CDR3 length is 18 residues. DNA of the CDR3: TGTGCCAGCAGCTTAAATGCCCTTACGGGGGGAAAAAACACTGAAGCTTTCTTT. Encoded protein: CASSLNALTGGKNTEAFF.

This sequence joins TRBV27 and TRBJ2-3; 9 bases agree with TRBD2. The trim removed 3 bases at V and 3 bases at J, leaving 10 bases unmatched. The germline CDR1 and CDR2 sequences are MNHEY and SMNVEV (reference sequence). This CDR3 contains 17 residues. The CDR3 region has the DNA TGTGCCAGCAGTTTGGCGCCGGGACTAGCCACAACAGATACGCAGTATTTT. It translates to CASSLAPGLATTDTQYF.

This clonotype was detected only a few times. The chain carries TRBV12-3 or TRBV12-4 and TRBJ2-6; the D gene is possibly TRBD1 (5 bases). The V end lost 4 bases, the J end lost 0 bases, and 19 bases lay between the germline ends. The CDR3 covers 19 residues. CDR3 DNA sequence: TGTGCCAGCAGTTCTCCGGCCAGGGCGACGAGCTCTGGGGCCAACGTCCTGACTTTC. This encodes CASSSPARATSSGANVLTF.

With respect to this clonotype: This may come from a read error, since a much larger clone is one base off. The chain carries TRBV5-1 and TRBJ2-1; 7 bases are a match to TRBD2. The CDR3 runs to 17 residues. In germline, CDR1 is SGHRS, CDR2 YFSETQ. CDR3 protein: CAGSLGSGTKGYNEQFF. The CDR3 DNA sequence: TGCGCCGGCAGCTTGGGGTCCGGGACTAAGGGCTACAATGAGCAGTTCTTC.

At least ten counts were recorded for this clonotype. The J gene is TRBJ2-7, the V gene TRBV9; 9 bases map to TRBD2. CDR1 is SGDLS and CDR2 is YYNGEE in the germline V gene. The CDR3 runs to 16 residues. With 2 bases clipped from V and 3 bases from J, the junction kept 9 bases outside the gene matches. As DNA, the CDR3 is TGTGCCAGCAGCGTGAGACCGGGACTAGCCCACTACGAGCAGTACTTC. Its protein is CASSVRPGLAHYEQYF.

This clonotype was found a few times. The genes are TRBV29-1 and TRBJ2-5; possibly TRBD2 for D (6 bases). Germline CDR1 SQVTM, CDR2 ANQGSEA. Trimming pared 4 bases from V and 9 bases from J, leaving 18 bases between. The CDR3 spans 13 residues. The CDR3 spells CSVAALGTGSQYF. DNA for the CDR3: TGCAGCGTTGCGGCCTTGGGGACTGGGTCCCAGTACTTC. Combining the CDR3 with reference TRBV29-1 and TRBJ2-5 gives the whole variable domain SAVISQKPSRDICQRGTSLTIQCQVDSQVTMMFWYRQQPGQSLTLIATANQGSEATYESGFVIDKFPISRPNLTFSTLTVSNMSPEDSSIYLCSVAALGTGSQYFGPGTRLLVL.

The chain joins TRBV4-3 to TRBJ2-3; a possible D gene is TRBD2 (5 bases). The germline V and J ends were trimmed by 0 bases and 6 bases, with 13 bases remaining between them. The CDR3 has 15 amino acids. The germline gives CDR1 LGHNA, CDR2 YSLEER. CDR3 nucleotides: TGCGCCAGCAGCCAAGATCTGCCTAGAGGGGATACGCAGTATTTT. Its translation: CASSQDLPRGDTQYF.